This entry concerns a single T cell receptor (beta chain). These data are taken from a study of cytomegalovirus exposure and HLA in healthy donors. The V and J ends lost 5 bases and 2 bases respectively, with 6 bases between them. The CDR3 spans 13 residues. Per the germline V gene, CDR1 is SGHAT and CDR2 is FQNNGV. TCRdb's copy holds only in-frame clones and misses some; the assay was immunoSEQ multiplex PCR. The table has about 130,000 clones, roughly 86% seen once. This TCR came from a man in his thirties or forties in good health and CMV-seronegative. This chain uses TRBV11-2 with TRBJ2-2; no reliable D call. The sequenced sample was PBMCs. The CDR3 spells CASSPFNTGELFF. The CDR3 DNA reads TGTGCCAGCAGCCCGTTCAACACCGGGGAGCTGTTTTTT.